The TCR beta chain described here comes from a study of control samples from healthy donors and cancer patients. The CDR3 runs to 13 residues. V was pared by 6 bases and J by 9 bases, with 18 bases between. The germline CDR1 and CDR2 sequences are MDHEN and SYDVKM. The table came from immunoSEQ multiplex PCR; TCRdb's copy has only in-frame clones and leaves some out. In the table there are fewer than 500,000 clones, 90% of which are singletons. The chain is built from TRBV28 and TRBJ2-7; D is possibly TRBD1 or TRBD2 (6 bases each). The receptor comes from a man aged 35 to 55 with head and neck cancer. Specimen: PBMCs. Here the CDR3 reads CASSSGAIRWQYF. The CDR3 DNA follows: TGTGCCAGCAGCTCGGGGGCAATCCGCTGGCAGTACTTC.